These 30 T cell receptor beta chains were all obtained from the same sample, sequenced in a study of CD8 T cells in ankylosing spondylitis. Study-wide points: Typical of ankylosing spondylitis blood, it appeared, was a TCR beta motif of eight highly homologous variants.

Their antigen targets remain unknown. One entry per CDR3 protein results from TCRdb running MiXCR on the 5' RACE reads. The sample shows hundreds of thousands of distinct CDR3 sequences, about 12% of them seen only once. The sample consisted of blood, either unsorted or a sorted T cell fraction (not recorded which). Receptors originate from a male donor with ankylosing spondylitis.

This clonotype was picked up many times. This chain uses TRBV29-1 with TRBJ2-5; possible D gene TRBD2, 6 bases. V gave up 6 bases and J gave up 2 bases, with 13 bases separating them. The CDR3 is 13 amino acids. Germline assignment: CDR1 SQVTM and CDR2 ANQGSEA. CDR3 bases: TGCAGCGTCGGGACTGATAGTCAAGAGACCCAGTACTTC. Its protein product is CSVGTDSQETQYF.

This chain joins TRBV9 and TRBJ2-3; perhaps TRBD2 as D (6 bases). The V end was cut by 0 bases, the J end by 5 bases, with 7 bases between. Germline V gives CDR1 SGDLS, CDR2 YYNGEE. The CDR3 sequence is 13 residues long. The CDR3: CASSVGGIDTQYF. Here the CDR3 DNA reads TGTGCCAGCAGCGTAGGCGGGATAGATACGCAGTATTTT.

This clonotype was recorded many times. The chain employs TRBV20-1 and TRBJ1-1; D remains ambiguous. The length of the CDR3 is 13 residues. Germline-derived CDR1 and CDR2 are DFQATT and SNEGSKA (reference sequence). Deletions cut 3 bases from V and 1 base from J, with 9 bases between. The chain's CDR3 is CSARKGGNTEAFF. For the CDR3, the DNA is TGCAGTGCTAGGAAAGGAGGGAACACTGAAGCTTTCTTT.

At least ten counts were recorded for this clonotype. The chain is built from TRBV4-1 and TRBJ2-2; no clear D gene. The germline V gene encodes CDR1 MGHRA and CDR2 YSYEKL. The CDR3 extends over 15 amino acids. Trimming cost V 1 base and J 4 bases, with 10 bases left between them. The CDR3 loop is CASSQVRLVTGELFF. CDR3 DNA sequence: TGCGCCAGCAGCCAAGTTAGGCTAGTCACCGGGGAGCTGTTTTTT.

The V call is TRBV11-2, the J call TRBJ2-2; D is uncertain. The CDR3 runs 14 residues. Germline values: CDR1 SGHAT, CDR2 FQNNGV. V was cut by 4 bases and J by 1 base, with 7 bases left in between. The CDR3 here is CASSSTWNTGELFF. The CDR3 region has the DNA TGTGCCAGCAGCTCGACTTGGAACACCGGGGAGCTGTTTTTT.

This clonotype showed up just a few times. This chain connects TRBV24-1 to TRBJ2-5; TRBD2 matches 9 bases. The CDR3 runs 16 residues. With V trimmed by 4 bases and J by 2 bases, 7 bases remained unmatched. Germline loops: CDR1 KGHDR, CDR2 SFDVKD. CDR3 coding DNA: TGTGCCACCAGTGACCCGACTAGCGGAGGACAAGAGACCCAGTACTTC. It codes for CATSDPTSGGQETQYF.

The rearrangement uses TRBV3-1 and TRBJ2-1; 8 bases agree with TRBD1. The germline V gene encodes CDR1 LGHDT and CDR2 YNNKEL (reference sequence). CDR3 length: 17 amino acids. With V trimmed by 2 bases and J by 4 bases, 10 bases remained unmatched. The CDR3 region has the DNA TGTGCCAGCAGCCAAAAGGGGGCAGGGGGCGGATACAATGAGCAGTTCTTC. This gives the protein CASSQKGAGGGYNEQFF.

The genes are TRBV6-5 and TRBJ2-1, with TRBD2 matching 13 bases. This CDR3 has 15 residues. Losses at the gene ends were 4 bases for V and 6 bases for J; bases not matched to a gene: 3. From germline, CDR1 is MNHEY and CDR2 SVGAGI. DNA for the CDR3: TGTGCCAGCAGTTCACTAGCGGGGGGGAGCAATGAGCAGTTCTTC. This codes for CASSSLAGGSNEQFF.

The chain is built from TRBV18 and TRBJ2-7; no reliable D call. The CDR3 is 14 amino acids. Germline assignment: CDR1 KGHSH and CDR2 LQKENI. V lost 4 bases and J 0 bases, leaving 10 bases between the germline ends. CDR3 sequence: CASSLHGDSYEQYF. The CDR3 DNA reads TGTGCCAGCTCACTCCATGGGGACTCCTACGAGCAGTACTTC.

The chain couples TRBV5-5 to TRBJ2-1; no firm D call. V was pared by 0 bases and J by 6 bases, with 7 bases between. Germline assignment: CDR1 SGHKS and CDR2 YYEKEE (reference sequence). The CDR3 consists of 13 residues. The CDR3 bases are TGTGCCAGCAGCTTGGCCATGGTCAATGAGCAGTTCTTC. Protein product: CASSLAMVNEQFF.

This clonotype showed up many times. This chain joins TRBV18 and TRBJ2-7; D might be TRBD1 (6 bases). The CDR3 loop spans 13 amino acids. CDR1 is KGHSH, CDR2 LQKENI, per germline. The V and J ends lost 3 bases and 3 bases respectively, with 9 bases between them. This CDR3 reads CASSPGQNYEQYF. CDR3 sequence (DNA): TGTGCCAGCTCACCCGGACAGAACTACGAGCAGTACTTC. The complete variable domain, with remaining parts taken from reference TRBV18 and TRBJ2-7, reads NAGVMQNPRHLVRRRGQEARLRCSPMKGHSHVYWYRQLPEEGLKFMVYLQKENIIDESGMPKERFSAEFPKEGPSILRIQQVVRGDSAAYFCASSPGQNYEQYFGPGTRLTVT.

This clonotype was seen a handful of times. The rearrangement uses TRBV11-2 and TRBJ1-1; no definite D call. Trimming shortened V by 4 bases and J by 1 base, and 10 bases separated the two germline ends. The CDR3 covers 14 residues. CDR1 is SGHAT, CDR2 FQNNGV, per germline. The chain's CDR3 is CASSSTGRNTEAFF. CDR3 DNA: TGTGCCAGCAGCTCAACGGGGAGGAACACTGAAGCTTTCTTT.

This clonotype was observed a handful of times. The chain links TRBV11-2 to TRBJ2-3; D possibly corresponds to TRBD2 (5 bases). CDR1 is SGHAT and CDR2 is FQNNGV in the germline V gene. The CDR3 loop spans 14 amino acids. With 0 bases removed from V and 7 bases from J, the gap between germline ends came to 11 bases. This chain's CDR3 is CASSLDGWTYTQYF. As DNA, the CDR3 is TGTGCCAGCAGCTTAGACGGATGGACTTATACGCAGTATTTT.

The rearrangement links TRBV18 to TRBJ2-7, with 7 positions matching TRBD1. Trimming cost V 6 bases and J 3 bases; bases outside gene matches: 5. This CDR3 is built from 13 residues. Germline V gene sequence: CDR1 KGHSH, CDR2 LQKENI. CDR3 sequence (DNA): TGTGCCAGCTCCGAGACAGGGATCTACGAGCAGTACTTC. Translation: CASSETGIYEQYF.

This clonotype was detected only a few times. V usage is TRBV7-2 and J usage is TRBJ1-5, with unresolved D. There are 14 residues in the CDR3. The ends were cut back, 5 bases at V and 3 bases at J, with 11 bases in the middle. Germline V gene lookup returns CDR1 SGHTA and CDR2 FQGNSA. CDR3 amino acids: CASSPDGPNQPQHF. CDR3 DNA sequence: TGTGCCAGCAGCCCAGACGGCCCCAATCAGCCCCAGCATTTT.

This clonotype occurred a few times. The chain carries TRBV20-1 and TRBJ2-1, with 7 nucleotides matching TRBD2. Looked up from germline, CDR1 is DFQATT and CDR2 is SNEGSKA (reference sequence). This CDR3 is 17 amino acids long. V was pared by 5 bases and J by 1 base, with 14 bases of the junction left unmatched. The CDR3 DNA reads as TGCAGTGCTCACGCCCCCTGGGGGGGAGATTCCTACAATGAGCAGTTCTTC. It translates to CSAHAPWGGDSYNEQFF.

This clonotype occurred many times. CDR3 loop: CASGRGGEYNEQFF. CDR3 bases: TGCGCCAGCGGGCGAGGCGGGGAATATAATGAGCAGTTCTTC. This chain links TRBV5-1 with TRBJ2-1, with D maybe TRBD2 (6 bases). There are 14 residues in the CDR3. Germline CDR1 reads SGHRS; CDR2 reads YFSETQ. The V end was cut by 7 bases, the J end by 7 bases, with 18 bases between.

This clonotype has a count of ten or more. This sequence joins TRBV20-1 and TRBJ2-1, with 10 bases fitting TRBD2. The CDR3 totals 16 residues. Germline CDR1 reads DFQATT; CDR2 reads SNEGSKA (reference sequence). The J segment lost 6 bases and the V segment lost 2 bases, leaving 10 bases of the junction unmatched. The CDR3 here is CSARKEASGRSNEQFF. CDR3 sequence (DNA): TGCAGTGCTAGAAAGGAGGCTAGCGGGAGAAGCAATGAGCAGTTCTTC.

This clonotype has more than one count but fewer than ten. The J gene is TRBJ1-4, the V gene TRBV7-9; D perhaps matches TRBD1 (5 bases). Germline loops: CDR1 SEHNR, CDR2 FQNEAQ (reference sequence). V dropped 5 bases and J dropped 6 bases, with 19 bases sitting between them. The CDR3 has 16 amino acids. CDR3 coding DNA: TGTGCCAGCAGCCGGGAGTTCGGGGGATTTGATGAAAAACTGTTTTTT. Amino acid sequence: CASSREFGGFDEKLFF.

V usage is TRBV18 and J usage is TRBJ1-2; D gene unclear. The CDR3 extends over 13 amino acids. The V end lost 5 bases, the J end lost 0 bases, and 7 bases lay between the germline ends. Germline V lookup: CDR1 KGHSH, CDR2 LQKENI. This chain's CDR3 is CASSARTNYGYTF. CDR3 DNA sequence: TGTGCCAGCTCAGCGAGAACTAACTATGGCTACACCTTC.

V is TRBV7-8 and J is TRBJ2-7; 13 bases map to TRBD2. Germline CDR1 and CDR2: SGHVS and FQNEAQ. The trim removed 1 base at V and 3 bases at J, leaving 9 bases unmatched. This CDR3 spans 18 amino acids. DNA of the CDR3: TGTGCCAGCAGCTTAGGTCCACTAGCGGGAGGGTCCCTCTACGAGCAGTACTTC. Amino acid sequence: CASSLGPLAGGSLYEQYF.

This clonotype was seen a few times. The chain carries TRBV20-1 and TRBJ2-3; the match to TRBD2 covers 9 bases. Looked up from germline, CDR1 is DFQATT and CDR2 is SNEGSKA (reference sequence). The CDR3 contains 14 residues. Losses at the gene ends were 7 bases for V and 6 bases for J; bases not matched to a gene: 11. The CDR3 spells CSVGSGRSYDTQYF. The DNA for the CDR3 is TGCAGTGTTGGTAGCGGGAGATCGTACGATACGCAGTATTTT.

The chain has TRBV6-4 and TRBJ2-2, with 10 bases lining up with TRBD2. The CDR3 is 14 amino acids. CDR1 and CDR2 from the germline V gene are MRHNA and SNTAGT. Trimming at V came to 8 bases and at J to 6 bases, leaving 6 bases not matched to a gene. This CDR3 reads CASPAGGPPGELFF. DNA for the CDR3: TGTGCCAGCCCAGCGGGAGGGCCGCCCGGGGAGCTGTTTTTT.

The chain joins TRBV11-2 to TRBJ2-1; TRBD2 matches at 12 bases. This CDR3 has 13 amino acids. In germline, CDR1 is SGHAT, CDR2 FQNNGV. The V and J ends lost 5 bases and 15 bases, in that order; junction bases with no gene match: 8. The CDR3 coding sequence is TGTGCCAGCAGCCCGAGACTAGCGGGAGATGGGTTCTTC. This translates into CASSPRLAGDGFF.

The rearrangement links TRBV12-3 or TRBV12-4 to TRBJ1-4; 7 bases line up with TRBD1. Trimming removed 4 bases from V and 5 bases from J; junction bases left unmatched: 4. The CDR3 contains 14 residues. CDR3 DNA sequence: TGTGCCAGCAGTTGGGGGGGACAGAATGAAAAACTGTTTTTT. Residues: CASSWGGQNEKLFF.

In its sample, this clonotype was seen a few times. The V gene is TRBV14, the J gene TRBJ1-1; D is unclear. The CDR3 is made up of 15 amino acids. Trimming cost V 4 bases and J 5 bases, with 17 bases left between them. The germline V gene encodes CDR1 SGHDN and CDR2 FVKESK. CDR3 sequence: CASSRTPSPETEAFF. The CDR3 DNA follows: TGTGCCAGCAGCCGCACACCAAGTCCGGAGACTGAAGCTTTCTTT.

This chain links TRBV12-3 or TRBV12-4 with TRBJ1-5, with TRBD1 as a possible D gene (5 bases). Trimming took off 5 bases at V and 5 bases at J, with 13 bases between the two ends. The CDR3 consists of 14 residues. CDR3 amino acids: CASSPFSGYQPQHF. The CDR3 coding sequence is TGTGCCAGCAGTCCTTTTTCAGGGTATCAGCCCCAGCATTTT.

CDR3 sequence: CSARSPGQGSHEQFF. For the CDR3, the DNA is TGCAGTGCTAGGTCACCGGGACAGGGGTCCCATGAGCAGTTCTTC. The rearrangement uses TRBV20-1 and TRBJ2-1; 10 positions match TRBD1. From germline, CDR1 is DFQATT and CDR2 SNEGSKA (reference sequence). The CDR3 loop spans 15 amino acids. Trimming removed 3 bases from V and 8 bases from J; junction bases left unmatched: 10.

The V and J genes are TRBV19 and TRBJ2-1; 11 nucleotides line up with TRBD2. V shed 9 bases and J 0 bases; nucleotides not matched to a gene: 10. This CDR3 has 17 residues. CDR1 is LNHDA, CDR2 SQIVND, per germline (reference sequence). In nucleotides, the CDR3 is TGTGCCAGCCATAGCGGGAGGGCCCCTAGCTCCTACAATGAGCAGTTCTTC. As protein: CASHSGRAPSSYNEQFF.

There are a few counts of this clonotype. The V gene is TRBV18, the J gene TRBJ2-5; 9 nucleotides align to TRBD2. CDR3 size: 16 residues. With 0 bases clipped from V and 4 bases from J, the junction kept 6 bases outside the gene matches. Germline loops: CDR1 KGHSH, CDR2 LQKENI. The CDR3 bases are TGTGCCAGCTCACCACCGAATCTAGCGGGACGAGAGACCCAGTACTTC. Translation gives CASSPPNLAGRETQYF.